These 11 T cell receptor beta chains were all obtained from the same sample, sequenced in a study of T cells in Graves' hyperthyroidism and ophthalmopathy. The CDR3 regions of TCR beta were amplified from RNA transcripts. HTBI primers were the set used in a first-round RT-PCR of the TCR CDR3. TCRdb fed the multiplex PCR reads into MiXCR, producing one record per CDR3 protein. This sample has fewer than 550,000 distinct CDR3 sequences, with 15% to 17% found just once. Sequenced material: blood. The receptors originated from a woman younger than 30 with Graves' hyperthyroidism.

This clonotype has a count of ten or more. This sequence joins TRBV27 and TRBJ2-5; D is perhaps TRBD2 (6 bases). Trimming removed 10 bases from V and 7 bases from J, with 19 bases in between. The CDR3 spans 13 residues. The germline V gene has CDR1 MNHEY and CDR2 SMNVEV (reference sequence). The CDR3 here is CATGGSGMATQYF. The DNA for the CDR3 is TGTGCCACTGGGGGGTCCGGAATGGCGACCCAGTACTTC.

The sample holds many counts of this clonotype. This sequence joins TRBV20-1 and TRBJ2-7, with a weak D call TRBD1 (6 bases). Trimming stripped 3 bases from V and 2 bases from J, with 17 bases between. Germline lookup yields CDR1 DFQATT and CDR2 SNEGSKA (reference sequence). The CDR3 runs 15 residues. The CDR3 protein is CSASPRGKGTYEQYF. In DNA form, the CDR3 reads TGCAGTGCTAGTCCCAGGGGCAAGGGGACCTACGAGCAGTACTTC.

This clonotype was found many times. The chain recombines TRBV6-2 or TRBV6-3 with TRBJ2-5, with D perhaps matching TRBD2 (6 bases). This CDR3 has 14 residues. Germline V gene sequence: CDR1 MNHEY, CDR2 SVGEGT. The V gene lost 7 bases and the J gene lost 2 bases, with 14 bases spanning the gap. The CDR3 nucleotides are TGTGCCAGCACCCCTGGCGGGAATCAAGAGACCCAGTACTTC. It codes for CASTPGGNQETQYF.

The genes are TRBV2 and TRBJ2-7, with 13 bases aligning to TRBD2. The CDR3 runs 15 residues. Per germline, CDR1 SNHLY and CDR2 FYNNEI. The V segment lost 6 bases and the J segment 4 bases; nucleotides outside the gene matches: 6. The CDR3 DNA follows: TGTGCCAGCAGCAAACTAGCGGGGGGGCTGTACGAGCAGTACTTC. It translates to CASSKLAGGLYEQYF.

The sample holds many counts of this clonotype. The chain links TRBV6-1 to TRBJ2-7; D not resolved. V gave up 1 base and J gave up 0 bases, with 10 bases separating them. CDR1 is MNHNS and CDR2 is SASEGT in the germline V gene. This CDR3 is built from 15 residues. CDR3 in amino acids: CASSEEQLSSYEQYF. For the CDR3, the DNA is TGTGCCAGCAGTGAAGAGCAACTCTCCTCCTACGAGCAGTACTTC.

There are many counts of this clonotype. This chain joins TRBV19 and TRBJ1-6; a weak D match, TRBD1 (5 bases). V dropped 3 bases and J dropped 6 bases, with 9 bases sitting between them. CDR3 length: 14 residues. CDR1 LNHDA and CDR2 SQIVND come from the germline V gene (reference sequence). CDR3 protein: CASSMWDRNSPLHF. The DNA of the CDR3 is TGTGCCAGTAGTATGTGGGACCGTAATTCACCCCTCCACTTT.

This clonotype was seen only a few times. In DNA form, the CDR3 reads TGTGCCAGTAGTATGTCGAACACTGAAGCTTTCTTT. Protein: CASSMSNTEAFF. The chain links TRBV19 to TRBJ1-1, with D uncertain. This CDR3 is built from 12 residues. Per germline, CDR1 LNHDA and CDR2 SQIVND (reference sequence). The V and J ends lost 3 bases and 1 base respectively, with 3 bases between them.

This chain joins TRBV4-1 and TRBJ1-2; D call uncertain. The germline V gene has CDR1 MGHRA and CDR2 YSYEKL. CDR3 size: 14 residues. V lost 1 base and J 2 bases, leaving 8 bases between the germline ends. The CDR3 spells CASSQADANYGYTF. For the CDR3, the DNA is TGCGCCAGCAGCCAAGCCGACGCAAACTATGGCTACACCTTC.

There are many counts of this clonotype. The gene calls are TRBV5-8 and TRBJ2-1; 10 positions agree with TRBD2. Germline V gene sequence: CDR1 SGHTS, CDR2 YDEGEE. The CDR3 is made up of 15 amino acids. Germline trimming cut 1 base from V and 8 bases from J; bases unmatched to any gene: 6. The CDR3 nucleotides are TGTGCCAGCAGCTTGCCAAGCGGGGGGGCCCATGAGCAGTTCTTC. It codes for CASSLPSGGAHEQFF.

In this sample, this clonotype turned up a few times. The CDR3 nucleotides are TGTGCCATCAGAAGGGTGGGGGACCAAGAGACCCAGTACTTC. This encodes CAIRRVGDQETQYF. The chain combines TRBV10-3 with TRBJ2-5; D possibly matches TRBD1 or TRBD2 (5 bases each). The CDR3 runs to 14 residues. Germline CDR1 reads ENHRY; CDR2 reads SYGVKD. Trimming stripped 6 bases from V and 0 bases from J, with 11 bases between.

This clonotype was seen repeatedly, ten times or more. V is TRBV4-2 and J is TRBJ2-7; 7 nucleotides line up with TRBD1. Trimming at V came to 1 base and at J to 6 bases, leaving 9 bases not matched to a gene. The CDR3 is 15 amino acids. CDR1 and CDR2 from the germline V gene are LGHNA and YNFKEQ. The CDR3 sequence: CASSQAQGQMGEQYF. Written as DNA, the CDR3 is TGTGCCAGCAGCCAAGCACAGGGGCAGATGGGCGAGCAGTACTTC.